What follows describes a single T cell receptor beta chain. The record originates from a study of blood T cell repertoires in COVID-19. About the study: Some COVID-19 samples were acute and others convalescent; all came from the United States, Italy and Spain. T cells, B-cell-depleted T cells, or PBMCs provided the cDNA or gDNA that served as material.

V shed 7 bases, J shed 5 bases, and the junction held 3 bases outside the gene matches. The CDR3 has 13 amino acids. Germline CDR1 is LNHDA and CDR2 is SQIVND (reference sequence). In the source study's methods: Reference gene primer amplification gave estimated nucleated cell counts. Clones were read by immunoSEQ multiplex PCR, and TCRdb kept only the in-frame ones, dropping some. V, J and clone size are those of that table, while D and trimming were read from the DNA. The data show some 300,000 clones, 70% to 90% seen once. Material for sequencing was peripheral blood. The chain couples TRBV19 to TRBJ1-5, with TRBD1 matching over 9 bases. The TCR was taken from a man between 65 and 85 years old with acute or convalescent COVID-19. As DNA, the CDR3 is TGTGCCAGTAATGGACAGGGGTATCAGCCCCAGCATTTT. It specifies CASNGQGYQPQHF.